The clone carrying this TCR beta chain was detected only a few times. What it binds is not known. The germline V gene has CDR1 SGHRS and CDR2 YFSETQ. V gave up 1 base and J gave up 11 bases; unmatched junction bases: 9. The CDR3 is made up of 14 amino acids. This record belongs to a study of T-cell memory formation after mild COVID-19. Study details: Clusters were largely donor specific.

5'RACE with constant-segment primers built TCRalpha and TCRbeta cDNA libraries with UMIs. Each CDR3 protein gets one entry after TCRdb re-called the 5' RACE reads with MiXCR. The sample contains 280,000 or so distinct CDR3 sequences, roughly 18% of which appear only once. Overall study results and limits: CD4+ contracting clones were mainly CM and EM; CD8+ ones, EMRA. In pre-infection memory, a portion of responding clones appeared, which suggested that cross-reactive memory joined.

This sequence was found in a man aged 18 to 29 who had mild COVID-19 (a few samples of this study predate the infection). Cell type and time point are not known. Sequenced sample: PBMCs or a T cell subset sorted from them (not recorded which). This chain joins TRBV5-1 and TRBJ1-1; TRBD1 matches 9 bases. This chain's CDR3 is CASSLWGQGERAFF. As DNA, the CDR3 is TGCGCCAGCAGCTTGTGGGGACAGGGCGAAAGGGCTTTCTTT.